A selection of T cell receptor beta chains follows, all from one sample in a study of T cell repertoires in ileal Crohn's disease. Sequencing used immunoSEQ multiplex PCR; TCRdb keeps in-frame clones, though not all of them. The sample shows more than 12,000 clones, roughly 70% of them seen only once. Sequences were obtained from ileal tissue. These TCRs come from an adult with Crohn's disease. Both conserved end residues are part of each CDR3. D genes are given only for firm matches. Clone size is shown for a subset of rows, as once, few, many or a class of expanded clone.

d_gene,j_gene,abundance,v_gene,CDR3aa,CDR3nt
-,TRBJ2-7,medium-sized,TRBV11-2,CASTRPGLTYEQYF,TGTGCCAGCACCCGACCGGGACTTACCTACGAGCAGTACTTC
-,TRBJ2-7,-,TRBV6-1,CASFTGFTGHEQYF,TGTGCCAGTTTTACAGGATTTACCGGCCACGAGCAGTACTTC
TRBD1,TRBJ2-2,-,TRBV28,CASSTGGNTGELFF,TGTGCCAGCAGTACAGGGGGGAACACCGGGGAGCTGTTTTTT
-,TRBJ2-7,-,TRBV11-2,CASSDNGGGTQQYF,TGTGCCAGCAGCGATAATGGCGGAGGGACACAGCAGTACTTC
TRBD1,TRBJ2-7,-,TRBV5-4,CASSTGGTDEQYF,TGTGCCAGCAGCACAGGGGGCACGGACGAGCAGTACTTC
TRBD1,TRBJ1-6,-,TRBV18,CASSPLGQGGNSPLHF,TGTGCCAGCTCACCGTTAGGACAGGGTGGTAATTCACCCCTCCACTTT
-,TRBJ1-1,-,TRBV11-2,CASSPPATWDTEAFF,TGTGCCAGCAGCCCCCCGGCCACGTGGGACACTGAAGCTTTCTTT
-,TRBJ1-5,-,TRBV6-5,CASSYPGHNQPQHF,TGTGCCAGCAGTTACCCGGGACATAATCAGCCCCAGCATTTT
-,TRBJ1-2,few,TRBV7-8,CASSSSAYGYTF,TGTGCCAGCAGCTCTAGCGCATATGGCTACACCTTC
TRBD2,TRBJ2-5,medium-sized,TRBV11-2,CASSTRTSGVETQYF,TGTGCCAGCAGCACGCGAACTAGCGGGGTTGAGACCCAGTACTTC
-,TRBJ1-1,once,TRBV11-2,CASSLIVSRTEAFF,TGTGCCAGCAGCTTAATCGTTTCTCGAACTGAAGCTTTCTTT
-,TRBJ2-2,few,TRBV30,CAWSVRSGELFF,TGTGCCTGGAGTGTACGTTCCGGGGAGCTGTTTTTT
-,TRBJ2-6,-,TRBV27,CASSSGGSGANVLTF,TGTGCCAGCAGTTCAGGCGGATCTGGGGCCAACGTCCTGACTTTC
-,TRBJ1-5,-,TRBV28,CASSLVLGAASQPQHF,TGTGCCAGCAGTTTAGTCCTGGGAGCGGCCAGTCAGCCCCAGCATTTT
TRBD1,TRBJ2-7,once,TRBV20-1,CSAIRGREQYF,TGCAGTGCTATCAGGGGGCGTGAGCAGTACTTC
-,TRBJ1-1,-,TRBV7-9,CASSSTREWDTEAFF,TGTGCCAGCAGCTCTACCAGGGAGTGGGACACTGAAGCTTTCTTT
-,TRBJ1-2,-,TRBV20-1,CSATKDYGYTF,TGCAGTGCTACCAAGGATTATGGCTACACCTTC
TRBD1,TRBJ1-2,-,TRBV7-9,CASSREGARGYTF,TGTGCCAGCAGTCGTGAGGGGGCTCGTGGCTACACCTTC
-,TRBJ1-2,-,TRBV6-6,CASSEVGQGYGYTF,TGTGCCAGCAGTGAGGTCGGACAAGGCTATGGCTACACCTTC
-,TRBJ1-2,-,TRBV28,CASSLRGNYGYTF,TGTGCCAGCAGTTTGAGAGGGAACTATGGCTACACCTTC
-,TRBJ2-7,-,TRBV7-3,CASSFGSYEQYF,TGTGCCAGCAGCTTCGGCTCCTACGAGCAGTACTTC
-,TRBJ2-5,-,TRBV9,CASSVEDLETQYF,TGTGCCAGCAGCGTAGAAGACCTGGAGACCCAGTACTTC
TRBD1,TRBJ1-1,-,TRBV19,CASSIGGTGILDTEAFF,TGTGCCAGTAGTATAGGGGGGACAGGAATATTAGACACTGAAGCTTTCTTT
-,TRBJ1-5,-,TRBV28,CASSLSVVGNQPQHF,TGTGCCAGCAGTTTATCGGTAGTGGGCAATCAGCCCCAGCATTTT
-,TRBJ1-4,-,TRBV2,CASSTQGLYNEKLFF,TGTGCCAGCAGTACTCAAGGGCTCTATAATGAAAAACTGTTTTTT
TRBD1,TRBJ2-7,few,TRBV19,CASTRTGRVSEQYF,TGTGCCAGTACCAGGACAGGGCGAGTCTCCGAGCAGTACTTC
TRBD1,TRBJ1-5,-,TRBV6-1,CASTSRDRVFQPQHF,TGTGCCAGCACCTCACGGGACAGGGTATTTCAGCCCCAGCATTTT
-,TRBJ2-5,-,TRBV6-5,CASSYSGRQGETQYF,TGTGCCAGCAGTTACTCGGGCAGGCAAGGAGAGACCCAGTACTTC
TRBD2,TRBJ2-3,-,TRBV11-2,CASSLIGDYTDTQYF,TGTGCCAGCAGCTTAATAGGGGACTACACAGATACGCAGTATTTT
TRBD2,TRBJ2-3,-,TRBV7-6,CASTLGGGGAAAQYF,TGTGCCAGCACCCTAGGGGGCGGGGGGGCAGCAGCGCAGTATTTT
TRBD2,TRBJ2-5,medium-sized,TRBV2,CASSGLAGGAQYF,TGTGCCAGCAGTGGACTAGCTGGTGGGGCCCAGTACTTC
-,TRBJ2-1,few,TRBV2,CASEVGARGQFF,TGTGCCAGTGAGGTCGGGGCCCGAGGGCAGTTCTTC
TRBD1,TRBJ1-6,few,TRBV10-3,CATNPRQGNNSPLHF,TGTGCCACAAACCCCCGACAGGGCAATAATTCACCCCTCCACTTT
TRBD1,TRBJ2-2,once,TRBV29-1,CSVGQGRGELFF,TGCAGCGTAGGACAGGGACGCGGGGAGCTGTTTTTT
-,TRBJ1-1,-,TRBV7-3,CASSLAGWNTEAFF,TGTGCCAGCAGCTTGGCAGGGTGGAACACTGAAGCTTTCTTT
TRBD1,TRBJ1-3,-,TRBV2,CASSAGQSPGNTIYF,TGTGCCAGCAGTGCGGGACAGAGCCCTGGAAACACCATATATTTT
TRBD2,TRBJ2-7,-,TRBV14,CASSSGEGNEQYF,TGTGCCAGCAGCAGCGGGGAGGGAAACGAGCAGTACTTC
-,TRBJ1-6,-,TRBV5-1,CASTAGDNSPLHF,TGCGCCAGCACCGCCGGCGATAATTCACCCCTCCACTTT
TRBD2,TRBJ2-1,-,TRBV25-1,CASRMGLAINEQFF,TGTGCCAGCAGGATGGGACTAGCAATCAATGAGCAGTTCTTC
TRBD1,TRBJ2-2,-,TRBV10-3,CAISETGGTGELFF,TGTGCCATCAGTGAGACAGGGGGGACCGGGGAGCTGTTTTTT
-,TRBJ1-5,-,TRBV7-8,CASSLVESSGPQHF,TGTGCCAGCAGCTTAGTCGAGAGTTCGGGGCCCCAGCATTTT
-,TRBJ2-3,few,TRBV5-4,CASSLIFTDTQYF,TGTGCCAGCAGCCTGATTTTCACAGATACGCAGTATTTT
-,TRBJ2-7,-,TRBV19,CASSMAPGIFYEQYF,TGTGCCAGTAGTATGGCCCCCGGGATTTTCTACGAGCAGTACTTC
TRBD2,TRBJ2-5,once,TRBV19,CASSAIAGGAETQYF,TGTGCCAGTAGTGCAATAGCGGGGGGAGCGGAGACCCAGTACTTC
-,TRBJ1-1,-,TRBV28,CASSLLRTENTEAFF,TGTGCCAGCAGTCTTCTTAGGACGGAGAACACTGAAGCTTTCTTT
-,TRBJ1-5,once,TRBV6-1,CASTPRDQPQHF,TGTGCCAGCACTCCGCGGGATCAGCCCCAGCATTTT
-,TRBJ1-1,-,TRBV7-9,CASSSTATSEAFF,TGTGCCAGCAGCTCTACCGCCACGAGTGAAGCTTTCTTT
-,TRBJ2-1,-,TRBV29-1,CSLSGTSSSYNEQFF,TGCAGTCTTTCCGGGACAAGCAGCTCCTACAATGAGCAGTTCTTC